Only a few counts were recorded for the clone carrying this TCR beta chain. TCRdb re-called the reads through MiXCR, storing one row per CDR3 protein. The sample has nearly 550,000 distinct CDR3 sequences, approximately 15% seen once. Germline V CDR1 and CDR2: MNHEY, SMNVEV (reference sequence). Trimming stripped 6 bases from V and 1 base from J, with 15 bases between. CDR3 size: 15 residues. The sample is drawn from a study of T cell repertoires in cytomegalovirus infection. The clonotype originates from a human donor in good health (CMV status not recorded). Some clones in this sample may be carry-over from other donors' samples. The source material was CD8+ T cells from PBMCs. This chain connects TRBV27 to TRBJ1-2, with D possibly being TRBD1 (5 bases). DNA of the CDR3: TGTGCCAGCAGCCCTGTCCAGGACATTAACTATGGCTACACCTTC. It encodes CASSPVQDINYGYTF.